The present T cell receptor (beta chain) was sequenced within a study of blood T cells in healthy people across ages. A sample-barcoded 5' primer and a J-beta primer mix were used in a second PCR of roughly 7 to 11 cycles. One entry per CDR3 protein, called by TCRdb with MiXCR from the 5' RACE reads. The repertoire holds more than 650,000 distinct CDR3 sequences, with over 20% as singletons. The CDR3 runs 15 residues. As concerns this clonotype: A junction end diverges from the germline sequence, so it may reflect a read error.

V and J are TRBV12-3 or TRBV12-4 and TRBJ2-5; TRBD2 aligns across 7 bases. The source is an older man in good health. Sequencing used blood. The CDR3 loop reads CASSPRERGPYEQYF. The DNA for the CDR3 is TGTGCCAGCAGTCCCCGCGAGCGGGGCCCCTACGAGCAGTATTTC.